These 21 T cell receptor beta chains share one sample of origin, sequenced in a study of beta chain features in type 1 diabetes. Reverse transcription of all isolated RNA meant that expressed TCRB transcripts were sequenced. Assay: immunoSEQ multiplex PCR; the TCRdb copy retains only in-frame clones and omits some. The sample contains about 350,000 clones, about 20% of which appear only once. Sequencing used naive CD4+ T cells from blood. The receptors derive from a woman younger than 30 in good health.

For this clone: A junction end diverges from the germline sequence, so it may reflect a read error. The genes are TRBV30 and TRBJ1-1; tentative D call: TRBD1 (6 bases). From germline, CDR1 is GTSNPN and CDR2 SVGIG (reference sequence). There are 13 residues in the CDR3. CDR3 in amino acids: CAGRGAANTEAFF. For the CDR3, the DNA is TGTGCCGGGAGGGGGGCTGCGAACACTGAAGCTTTCTTT. The complete variable domain, with remaining parts taken from reference TRBV30 and TRBJ1-1, reads SQTIHQWPATLVQPVGSPLSLECTVEGTSNPNLYWYRQAAGRGLQLLFYSVGIGQISSEVPQNLSASRPQDRQFILSSKKLLLSDSGFYLCAGRGAANTEAFFGQGTRLTVV.

The chain is built from TRBV4-2 and TRBJ1-4; tentatively, D is TRBD1 (6 bases). Germline CDR1 reads LGHNA; CDR2 reads YNFKEQ. V was cut by 1 base and J by 4 bases, with 10 bases left in between. There are 15 residues in the CDR3. The CDR3: CASSQADSDNEKLFF. The CDR3 DNA reads TGTGCCAGCAGCCAAGCGGACAGTGATAATGAAAAACTGTTTTTT.

This sequence joins TRBV4-1 and TRBJ2-1, with D possibly being TRBD1 (6 bases). Germline V lookup: CDR1 MGHRA, CDR2 YSYEKL. Trimming removed 1 base at V and 10 bases at J, with 17 bases between. The CDR3 consists of 15 residues. The CDR3 sequence is CASSQARSQGREQFF. CDR3 bases: TGCGCCAGCAGCCAAGCACGCTCACAGGGAAGGGAGCAGTTCTTC.

The V gene is TRBV11-2, the J gene TRBJ1-1; TRBD1 matches at 9 bases. The trim removed 5 bases at V and 8 bases at J, leaving 9 bases unmatched. Germline V gene sequence: CDR1 SGHAT, CDR2 FQNNGV. The CDR3 extends over 14 amino acids. CDR3 sequence (DNA): TGTGCCAGCAGCCTCGGGACAGGGAGCACGGAAGCTTTCTTT. This sequence encodes CASSLGTGSTEAFF. Supplemented by reference TRBV11-2 and TRBJ1-1, the full variable domain reads EAGVAQSPRYKIIEKRQSVAFWCNPISGHATLYWYQQILGQGPKLLIQFQNNGVVDDSQLPKDRFSAERLKGVDSTLKIQPAKLEDSAVYLCASSLGTGSTEAFFGQGTRLTVV.

A few counts support this clone. This rearrangement joins TRBV5-1 to TRBJ2-1; 8 bases are shared with TRBD2. CDR3 size: 19 residues. Germline lookup yields CDR1 SGHRS and CDR2 YFSETQ. After removal of 4 bases from V and 3 bases from J, the junction contained 18 bases not matched to a gene. CDR3 DNA sequence: TGCGCCAGCAGCCCCTGGGGACTAGTGAAAAGGGATAGCTACAATGAGCAGTTCTTC. As protein: CASSPWGLVKRDSYNEQFF.

The chain has TRBV4-1 and TRBJ1-2; the D gene is possibly TRBD1 (6 bases). In germline, CDR1 is MGHRA, CDR2 YSYEKL. This CDR3 contains 16 residues. Deletions cut 1 base from V and 2 bases from J, with 14 bases between. The CDR3 here is CASSQAGGRPNYGYTF. CDR3 DNA: TGCGCCAGCAGCCAAGCGGGGGGCAGACCCAACTATGGCTACACCTTC.

This chain links TRBV5-1 with TRBJ1-1, with 9 bases identical to TRBD1. The CDR3 consists of 14 residues. J was trimmed by 8 bases and V by 3 bases; bases with no gene match: 8. Germline values: CDR1 SGHRS, CDR2 YFSETQ. The CDR3 loop is CASSWGQGLTEAFF. The CDR3 region has the DNA TGCGCCAGCAGCTGGGGACAGGGTCTTACGGAAGCTTTCTTT.

This clone was seen a few times. J is TRBJ2-2 and V is TRBV7-2, with TRBD1 as a possible D gene (6 bases). The ends were cut back, 5 bases at V and 3 bases at J, with 10 bases in the middle. The germline V gene encodes CDR1 SGHTA and CDR2 FQGNSA. This CDR3 is 14 amino acids long. DNA of the CDR3: TGTGCCAGCAGCCTGACAGGATACACCGGGGAGCTGTTTTTT. This gives the protein CASSLTGYTGELFF. The variable domain in full, with the rest retrieved from reference TRBV7-2 and TRBJ2-2, is GAGVSQSPSNKVTEKGKDVELRCDPISGHTALYWYRQSLGQGLEFLIYFQGNSAPDKSGLPSDRFSAERTGGSVSTLTIQRTQQEDSAVYLCASSLTGYTGELFFGEGSRLTVL.

The chain joins TRBV7-6 to TRBJ2-5, with D uncertain. With 5 bases removed from V and 2 bases from J, the gap between germline ends came to 3 bases. The CDR3 contains 11 residues. Germline assignment: CDR1 SGHVS and CDR2 FNYEAQ. The CDR3 protein is CASSLQETQYF. CDR3 coding DNA: TGTGCCAGCAGCCTACAAGAGACCCAGTACTTC.

This chain joins TRBV13 and TRBJ2-7; 8 bases line up with TRBD1. CDR3 size: 13 residues. V lost 5 bases, J lost 2 bases, and 2 bases stayed unmatched. Per the germline V gene, CDR1 is PRHDT and CDR2 is FYEKMQ (reference sequence). The CDR3 loop is CASSVDRAYEQYF. The CDR3 DNA sequence: TGTGCCAGCAGCGTGGACAGGGCCTACGAGCAGTACTTC.

This clone occurred a few times. The junction and the germline gene differ at one end; a read error may be behind it. The genes are TRBV4-3 and TRBJ2-1; TRBD2 matches 10 bases. Germline V gene lookup returns CDR1 LGHNA and CDR2 YSLEER. The CDR3 has 15 residues. CDR3 bases: TGCGCCAGCAGCCAAGAGACTAGCGGGCGTCCCGCTGGGATCTTC. Protein: CASSQETSGRPAGIF.

The table lists this clone with a few counts. The chain is built from TRBV7-9 and TRBJ1-1; 10 nucleotides align to TRBD1. V lost 8 bases to trimming and J lost 6 bases; unmatched junction nucleotides: 9. The CDR3 spans 14 residues. Germline CDR1 and CDR2: SEHNR and FQNEAQ (reference sequence). CDR3 protein: CASGPGQGTPEAFF. In nucleotides, the CDR3 is TGTGCCAGCGGCCCGGGACAGGGGACGCCTGAAGCTTTCTTT.

This clone was detected a few times. J is TRBJ2-1 and V is TRBV7-2, with TRBD1 matching over 7 bases. The germline V gene has CDR1 SGHTA and CDR2 FQGNSA. V lost 4 bases and J lost 3; bases outside the gene matches: 6. The CDR3 covers 15 residues. The CDR3 coding sequence is TGTGCCAGCAGCTCCGGACAGGCGATCTACAATGAGCAGTTCTTC. It translates to CASSSGQAIYNEQFF. Using reference TRBV7-2 and TRBJ2-1 for the parts outside the CDR3, the full variable domain is GAGVSQSPSNKVTEKGKDVELRCDPISGHTALYWYRQSLGQGLEFLIYFQGNSAPDKSGLPSDRFSAERTGGSVSTLTIQRTQQEDSAVYLCASSSGQAIYNEQFFGPGTRLTVL.

The chain has TRBV6-1 and TRBJ1-1; D remains unclear. The V end was cut by 2 bases, the J end by 4 bases, with 8 bases between. CDR3 length: 13 amino acids. The V gene's germline CDR1 is MNHNS and CDR2 SASEGT. CDR3 nucleotides: TGTGCCAGCAGTGAATGGCCGGGCACTGAAGCTTTCTTT. Translated, it gives CASSEWPGTEAFF.

The J gene is TRBJ1-1, the V gene TRBV30, with D possibly being TRBD1 (6 bases). The CDR3 is 12 amino acids. Germline V CDR1 and CDR2: GTSNPN, SVGIG (reference sequence). CDR3 in DNA: TGTGCATACGGCTGGGGGCCCACTGAAGCTTTCTTT. Translating it yields CAYGWGPTEAFF.

The V call is TRBV27, the J call TRBJ1-1, with 7 bases lining up with TRBD1. CDR3 length: 14 residues. The junction had 4 bases not matched to a gene; V was cut back by 5 bases and J by 1 base. Germline values: CDR1 MNHEY, CDR2 SMNVEV (reference sequence). CDR3 in DNA: TGTGCCAGCAGTACCAGGACAGGGAACACTGAAGCTTTCTTT. This codes for CASSTRTGNTEAFF.

The chain joins TRBV29-1 to TRBJ2-7; 8 nucleotides line up with TRBD1. The trim removed 6 bases at V and 6 bases at J, leaving 10 bases unmatched. Germline CDR1 is SQVTM and CDR2 is ANQGSEA. The CDR3 consists of 13 residues. In DNA form, the CDR3 reads TGCAGCGTGGGGGGCAGGGGGCTCTCCGAGCAGTACTTC. Amino acid sequence: CSVGGRGLSEQYF.

This clone showed up just a few times. The chain recombines TRBV7-9 with TRBJ1-6; D possibly corresponds to TRBD1 (6 bases). Germline V lookup: CDR1 SEHNR, CDR2 FQNEAQ (reference sequence). V gave up 2 bases and J gave up 5 bases, with 13 bases separating them. This CDR3 has 16 amino acids. This CDR3 is CASSLSSGAHNSPLHF. The CDR3 nucleotides read TGTGCCAGCAGCTTATCGTCAGGGGCCCATAATTCACCCCTCCACTTT.

Details on this clone: Distinct nucleotide sequences in the sample also encode this CDR3. V gene TRBV18 combines with J gene TRBJ2-2; D is unresolved. Per the germline V gene, CDR1 is KGHSH and CDR2 is LQKENI. The V gene lost 2 bases and the J gene lost 3 bases, with 7 bases spanning the gap. The CDR3 totals 14 residues. CDR3 sequence: CASSPRGDTGELFF. In DNA, the CDR3 is TGTGCCAGCTCACCAAGAGGTGACACCGGGGAGCTGTTTTTT.

The rearrangement joins TRBV4-1 to TRBJ1-5, with D possibly being TRBD1 (6 bases). Germline lookup yields CDR1 MGHRA and CDR2 YSYEKL. V was shortened by 1 base and J by 5 bases, with 12 bases between the two germline ends. This CDR3 spans 15 amino acids. The CDR3, as DNA: TGCGCCAGCAGCCAAGCCCCACACAGGGATCAGCCCCAGCATTTT. Protein: CASSQAPHRDQPQHF.

The rearrangement uses TRBV30 and TRBJ2-5; 11 bases map to TRBD2. The CDR3 is 15 residues long. Germline-derived CDR1 and CDR2 are GTSNPN and SVGIG (reference sequence). J gave up 5 bases and V 3 bases, and 8 bases lay outside the gene matches. CDR3 nucleotides: TGTGCCTGGAGGATAGCGGGAGGGCCTCGGGAGACCCAGTACTTC. It encodes CAWRIAGGPRETQYF.